These 26 T cell receptor beta chains were all obtained from the same sample, sequenced in a study of cytomegalovirus exposure and HLA in healthy donors. In the PCR, 60 Vbeta and 13 Jbeta primers were used. The method was immunoSEQ multiplex PCR; TCRdb's version includes in-frame clones alone and lacks a portion of them. Of under 200,000 clones listed, roughly 76% were seen once; the top ten hold 6.3%. The sample consisted of PBMCs. All receptors come from a man between 40 and 49 years old in good health and CMV-seropositive.

The rearrangement uses TRBV5-4 and TRBJ2-7; possibly TRBD2 for D (5 bases). CDR3 length equals 13 residues. Germline CDR1 is SGHNT and CDR2 is YYREEE (reference sequence). V was cut by 0 bases and J by 2 bases, with 6 bases left in between. The CDR3 sequence: CASSLEGAYEQYF. The CDR3 DNA reads TGTGCCAGCAGCTTGGAGGGAGCCTACGAGCAGTACTTC.

The CDR3 region is CASSQQGNSPLHF. CDR3 bases: TGCGCCAGCAGCCAACAGGGAAATTCACCCCTCCACTTT. V usage is TRBV4-3 and J usage is TRBJ1-6, with a possible D match to TRBD1 (5 bases). This CDR3 has 13 amino acids. V was cut by 2 bases and J by 7 bases, with 6 bases left in between. Germline V gene lookup returns CDR1 LGHNA and CDR2 YSLEER.

The rearrangement joins TRBV9 to TRBJ1-6, with 8 bases fitting TRBD1. Germline lookup yields CDR1 SGDLS and CDR2 YYNGEE. V dropped 2 bases and J dropped 9; count of bases not matched to a gene: 7. The CDR3 is 15 amino acids. The DNA of the CDR3 is TGTGCCAGCAGCGTTGACAGGGGCCTCGGTTCACCCCTCCACTTT. Translating gives CASSVDRGLGSPLHF. Full variable domain (missing parts from reference TRBV9 and TRBJ1-6): DSGVTQTPKHLITATGQRVTLRCSPRSGDLSVYWYQQSLDQGLQFLIQYYNGEERAKGNILERFSAQQFPDLHSELNLSSLELGDSALYFCASSVDRGLGSPLHFGNGTRLTVT.

The J gene is TRBJ2-3, the V gene TRBV9, with 7 nucleotides matching TRBD2. This CDR3 spans 16 amino acids. Germline V gene data show CDR1 as SGDLS and CDR2 as YYNGEE. Trimming took 4 bases from V and 5 from J; bases not matched to a gene: 13. CDR3 residues: CASSPRGGLERDTQYF. The DNA for the CDR3 is TGTGCCAGCAGCCCCCGCGGAGGACTAGAGAGAGATACGCAGTATTTT.

This chain uses TRBV6-6 with TRBJ2-7, with D maybe TRBD1 (6 bases). Germline assignment: CDR1 MNHNY and CDR2 SVGAGI (reference sequence). The CDR3 length is 14 residues. V was clipped by 0 bases and J by 0 bases, with 6 bases between them. In DNA, the CDR3 is TGTGCCAGCAGTTACTCAGGGGGCTCCTACGAGCAGTACTTC. This codes for CASSYSGGSYEQYF.

As regards this clone: The conserved final phenylalanine or tryptophan is absent from the CDR3, which likely points to a read error. The chain combines TRBV6-5 with TRBJ1-1; weak D call: TRBD1 (5 bases). CDR1 and CDR2 from the germline V gene are MNHEY and SVGAGI. The CDR3 sequence is 14 residues long. V lost 6 bases and J 1 base, leaving 12 bases between the germline ends. CDR3 residues: CASSLGGRNTEAFL. In DNA, the CDR3 is TGTGCCAGCAGCCTGGGGGGGAGGAACACTGAAGCTTTCCTT.

The chain has TRBV18 and TRBJ2-5, with 10 bases identical to TRBD2. This CDR3 is 17 amino acids long. The V gene's germline CDR1 is KGHSH and CDR2 LQKENI. J gave up 5 bases and V 2 bases, and 11 bases lay outside the gene matches. The CDR3 region has the DNA TGTGCCAGCTCACCAACGAGGGCCAGCGGGGGGGAGGAGACCCAGTACTTC. Its protein is CASSPTRASGGEETQYF.

The count of this clone is one. This chain connects TRBV29-1 to TRBJ1-1; 8 nucleotides line up with TRBD1. The CDR3 is 16 residues long. Germline CDR1 reads SQVTM; CDR2 reads ANQGSEA. The ends lost 3 bases at V and 4 bases at J; junction bases unmatched: 13. CDR3 in amino acids: CSVEPTGQAWGTEAFF. The CDR3 bases are TGCAGCGTTGAGCCAACGGGACAGGCTTGGGGCACTGAAGCTTTCTTT.

The chain has TRBV6-5 and TRBJ1-4; 9 bases are a match to TRBD1. This CDR3 spans 14 amino acids. The junction had 6 bases not matched to a gene; V was cut back by 6 bases and J by 7 bases. The germline V gene encodes CDR1 MNHEY and CDR2 SVGAGI. The CDR3 DNA follows: TGTGCCAGCAGCTGGACAGGGGAGGGTGAAAAACTGTTTTTT. It is translated as CASSWTGEGEKLFF.

The CDR3 DNA reads as TGTGCCAGCAGTGAAGCAAGGGGGCTCGGGGCCAACGTCCTGACTTTC. It yields the protein CASSEARGLGANVLTF. The V gene is TRBV6-1, the J gene TRBJ2-6; 7 nucleotides agree with TRBD1. This CDR3 has 16 residues. Germline lookup yields CDR1 MNHNS and CDR2 SASEGT. The V segment lost 0 bases and the J segment 4 bases; nucleotides outside the gene matches: 3.

This chain connects TRBV4-3 to TRBJ2-5; TRBD2 agrees at 11 bases. Germline CDR1 LGHNA, CDR2 YSLEER. The CDR3 extends over 18 amino acids. Trimming removed 1 base from V and 6 bases from J; junction bases left unmatched: 13. The CDR3, as DNA: TGCGCCAGCAGCCAAGTTTCGATAGGGCTAGCGGGGGGCAAGACCCAGTACTTC. Amino acid sequence: CASSQVSIGLAGGKTQYF.

The genes are TRBV27 and TRBJ2-2; the match to TRBD2 covers 11 bases. V lost 5 bases and J lost 6; bases outside the gene matches: 8. Germline V CDR1 and CDR2: MNHEY, SMNVEV (reference sequence). The CDR3 covers 16 residues. The CDR3, as DNA: TGTGCCAGCAGTCTTAGCGGGGGGGCCGCTCCCGGGGAGCTGTTTTTT. This codes for CASSLSGGAAPGELFF.

V is TRBV10-2 and J is TRBJ2-7; tentatively, D is TRBD2 (5 bases). This CDR3 is 13 amino acids long. The V gene's germline CDR1 is WSHSY and CDR2 SAAADI. The V gene lost 2 bases and the J gene lost 4 bases, with 9 bases spanning the gap. This chain's CDR3 is CASSETGKYEQYF. In DNA, the CDR3 is TGCGCCAGCAGTGAGACGGGGAAGTACGAGCAGTACTTC.

This chain uses TRBV5-1 with TRBJ2-3; maybe TRBD2 (6 bases). The CDR3 runs 14 residues. Trimming pared 0 bases from V and 1 base from J, leaving 6 bases between. The germline V gene has CDR1 SGHRS and CDR2 YFSETQ. The CDR3 protein is CASSLERGTDTQYF. Here the CDR3 DNA reads TGCGCCAGCAGCTTGGAGCGGGGCACAGATACGCAGTATTTT.

The J gene is TRBJ2-2, the V gene TRBV7-3, with 7 positions matching TRBD2. Germline CDR1 SGHTA, CDR2 FQGTGA. The CDR3 totals 14 residues. J gave up 5 bases and V 5 bases, and 5 bases lay outside the gene matches. The CDR3 sequence: CASSGGGGTGELFF. The CDR3, as DNA: TGTGCCAGCAGCGGCGGCGGGGGAACCGGGGAGCTGTTTTTT.

This clone has just a few counts. The rearrangement uses TRBV25-1 and TRBJ1-1; TRBD1 agrees at 8 bases. The CDR3 is 17 residues long. CDR1 and CDR2 (germline): MGHDK, SYGVNS. Trimming removed 6 bases from V and 1 base from J; junction bases left unmatched: 13. In DNA form, the CDR3 reads TGTGCCAGCAGGGGTCCAACAGGGGGGAAGCCGAACACTGAAGCTTTCTTT. It translates to CASRGPTGGKPNTEAFF.

In this sample, this clone turned up a few times. This specimen includes other DNA sequences encoding the same CDR3. The gene calls are TRBV6-5 and TRBJ1-1; 7 nucleotides line up with TRBD1. V trimming: 6 bases; J trimming: 3 bases; junction bases outside the gene matches: 4. The CDR3 loop spans 13 amino acids. Germline V lookup: CDR1 MNHEY, CDR2 SVGAGI. CDR3 in amino acids: CASSPTGDTEAFF. The CDR3 DNA reads TGTGCCAGCAGCCCTACAGGGGACACTGAAGCTTTCTTT.

This chain links TRBV2 with TRBJ2-7, with D perhaps TRBD1 (5 bases). The germline CDR1 and CDR2 sequences are SNHLY and FYNNEI. V gave up 5 bases and J gave up 5 bases, with 10 bases separating them. The length of the CDR3 is 12 residues. The CDR3 is CASSPGRHEQYF. As DNA, the CDR3 is TGTGCCAGCAGTCCAGGGCGCCACGAGCAGTACTTC.

This clone appeared a single time. The gene calls are TRBV15 and TRBJ1-4; D gene unclear. With 6 bases removed from V and 3 bases from J, the gap between germline ends came to 8 bases. CDR1 and CDR2 from the germline V gene are LNHNV and YYDKDF (reference sequence). The CDR3 totals 13 residues. The CDR3 protein is CATRTGANEKLFF. The CDR3 DNA reads as TGTGCCACCAGGACCGGGGCTAATGAAAAACTGTTTTTT.

V and J are TRBV6-5 and TRBJ2-7, with 7 positions matching TRBD1. Germline-derived CDR1 and CDR2 are MNHEY and SVGAGI. Trimming at V came to 6 bases and at J to 10 bases, leaving 9 bases not matched to a gene. The CDR3 has 12 amino acids. The CDR3 DNA sequence: TGTGCCAGCAGCCGGACAGGTTTAGGACAGTACTTC. Its protein product is CASSRTGLGQYF.

The rearrangement joins TRBV7-2 to TRBJ2-7, with TRBD2 matching 8 bases. Losses at the gene ends were 10 bases for V and 6 bases for J; bases not matched to a gene: 23. Germline V gives CDR1 SGHTA, CDR2 FQGNSA. The CDR3 covers 17 residues. As DNA, the CDR3 is TGTGCCACAGGAGGGGCGGGGGGCCAGCTGGCGAGAGGCGAGCAGTACTTC. Translation gives CATGGAGGQLARGEQYF.

About this clone: Additional DNA sequences in this sample encode the identical CDR3. The CDR3 sequence: CASSYSGGLQETQYF. For the CDR3, the DNA is TGTGCCAGCAGTTACTCTGGGGGCCTACAAGAGACCCAGTACTTC. The chain carries TRBV6-5 and TRBJ2-5; weak D call: TRBD1 (6 bases). Germline-derived CDR1 and CDR2 are MNHEY and SVGAGI. Trimming pared 0 bases from V and 2 bases from J, leaving 10 bases between. This CDR3 contains 15 residues.

This chain joins TRBV28 and TRBJ1-4; 8 bases are shared with TRBD1. V was pared by 3 bases and J by 4 bases, with 4 bases of the junction left unmatched. CDR3 length: 15 residues. Germline CDR1 is MDHEN and CDR2 is SYDVKM. The CDR3 sequence is CASSFPDRGNEKLFF. Written as DNA, the CDR3 is TGTGCCAGCAGTTTCCCCGACAGGGGTAATGAAAAACTGTTTTTT.

This chain links TRBV6-1 with TRBJ2-7; tentatively, D is TRBD1 (6 bases). Trimming took off 1 base at V and 2 bases at J, with 9 bases between the two ends. The germline V gene has CDR1 MNHNS and CDR2 SASEGT. The CDR3 is made up of 14 amino acids. In DNA, the CDR3 is TGTGCCAGCAGTGAAGGGACAGTGACCTACGAGCAGTACTTC. It encodes CASSEGTVTYEQYF.

The V and J genes are TRBV6-5 and TRBJ2-5, with D tentatively TRBD1 (6 bases). Near its end, the DNA agrees better with TRBJ2-7, so the J call may be wrong. The CDR3 length is 15 residues. Germline V CDR1 and CDR2: MNHEY, SVGAGI. The CDR3, as DNA: TGTGCCAGCAGTTACTCGAACAGGGCCAGCTACGAGCAGTACTTC. Translation: CASSYSNRASYEQYF.

The chain couples TRBV28 to TRBJ1-1; unclear D gene. The CDR3 extends over 12 amino acids. V was trimmed by 10 bases and J by 9 bases, leaving 18 bases between them. Per germline, CDR1 MDHEN and CDR2 SYDVKM. CDR3 residues: CATRSGKLKAFF. The DNA for the CDR3 is TGTGCCACTCGGTCGGGGAAGTTGAAAGCTTTCTTT.